Detailed here is one T cell receptor beta chain. The trim removed 7 bases at V and 7 bases at J, leaving 12 bases unmatched. Germline V gives CDR1 SEHNR, CDR2 FQNEAQ (reference sequence). This CDR3 contains 15 residues. The data derive from a study of blood T cell repertoires in COVID-19. Study background: The samples span acute and convalescent COVID-19 from the United States, Italy and Spain. PBMCs, B-cell-depleted T cells, or T cells provided the cDNA or gDNA that made up the material.

Original handling: Researchers report that nucleated cell counts were estimated from reference gene primer amplification. Profiled with immunoSEQ multiplex PCR; TCRdb holds only in-frame clones, not every one. For V, J and clone size, that table is used; D and trimming come from the DNA. The sample includes about 270,000 clones, around 80% of them seen just once. Sequenced input: peripheral blood. This chain connects TRBV7-9 to TRBJ2-2; 7 nucleotides line up with TRBD2. The receptor's source is a man aged 80 or over with acute or convalescent COVID-19. CDR3 sequence reads: CASIKGTTGIGELFF. The CDR3, as DNA: TGTGCCAGCATCAAGGGGACTACCGGGATCGGGGAGCTGTTTTTT.